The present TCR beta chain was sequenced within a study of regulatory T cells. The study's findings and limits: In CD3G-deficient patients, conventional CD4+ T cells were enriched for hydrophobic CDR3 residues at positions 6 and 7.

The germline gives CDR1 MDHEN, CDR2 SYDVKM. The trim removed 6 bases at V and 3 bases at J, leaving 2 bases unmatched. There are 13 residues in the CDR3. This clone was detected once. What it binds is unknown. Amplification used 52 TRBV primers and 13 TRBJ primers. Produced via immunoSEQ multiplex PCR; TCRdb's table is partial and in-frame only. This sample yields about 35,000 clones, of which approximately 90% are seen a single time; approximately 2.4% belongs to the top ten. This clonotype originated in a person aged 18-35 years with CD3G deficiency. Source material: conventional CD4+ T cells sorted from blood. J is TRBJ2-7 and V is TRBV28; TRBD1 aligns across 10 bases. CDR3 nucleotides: TGTGCCAGCAGCCGGACAGGGGGCTACGAGCAGTACTTC. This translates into CASSRTGGYEQYF. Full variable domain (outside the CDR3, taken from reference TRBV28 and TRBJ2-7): DVKVTQSSRYLVKRTGEKVFLECVQDMDHENMFWYRQDPGLGLRLIYFSYDVKMKEKGDIPEGYSVSREKKERFSLILESASTNQTSMYLCASSRTGGYEQYFGPGTRLTVT.